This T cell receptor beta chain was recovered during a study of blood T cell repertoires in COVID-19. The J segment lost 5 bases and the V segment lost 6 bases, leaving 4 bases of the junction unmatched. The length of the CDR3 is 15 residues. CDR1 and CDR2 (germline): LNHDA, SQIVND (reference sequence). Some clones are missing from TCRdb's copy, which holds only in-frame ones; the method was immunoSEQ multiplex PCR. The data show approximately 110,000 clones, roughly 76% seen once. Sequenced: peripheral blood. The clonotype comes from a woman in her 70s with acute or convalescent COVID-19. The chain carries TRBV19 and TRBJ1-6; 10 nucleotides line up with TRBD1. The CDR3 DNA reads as TGTGCCAGTAGCCCCGGGACAGGGGATAATTCACCCCTCCACTTT. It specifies CASSPGTGDNSPLHF. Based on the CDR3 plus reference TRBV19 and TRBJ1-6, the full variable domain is DGGITQSPKYLFRKEGQNVTLSCEQNLNHDAMYWYRQDPGQGLRLIYYSQIVNDFQKGDIAEGYSVSREKKESFPLTVTSAQKNPTAFYLCASSPGTGDNSPLHFGNGTRLTVT.